Presented here are 14 T cell receptor beta chains from one specimen sequenced in a study of Graves' ophthalmopathy and Graves' hyperthyroidism. Beta-chain TCR CDR3 regions were amplified from RNA transcripts. HTBI primers were used in a first-round RT-PCR, which preceded a second-round multiplex PCR. TCRdb independently ran MiXCR on the multiplex PCR reads; one entry per CDR3 protein. The sample includes over a million distinct CDR3 sequences, about 35% of them seen just once. The sequenced material came from peripheral blood or thyroid tissue (not recorded which). These receptor sequences come from an adult man with Graves' hyperthyroidism.

The chain couples TRBV7-8 to TRBJ2-7, with D possibly being TRBD1 (6 bases). This CDR3 has 14 amino acids. The V gene's germline CDR1 is SGHVS and CDR2 FQNEAQ. Trimming took 3 bases from V and 3 from J, leaving 12 bases between them. CDR3 nucleotide sequence: TGTGCCAGCAGCTTTTTAGCAGGGGTCTACGAGCAGTACTTC. This encodes CASSFLAGVYEQYF.

Details on this clonotype: It may be a read error: a sequence one base away is much more abundant. The rearrangement uses TRBV10-3 and TRBJ1-5, with D maybe TRBD1 (5 bases). Trimming stripped 5 bases from V and 11 bases from J, with 19 bases between. Per the germline V gene, CDR1 is ENHRY and CDR2 is SYGVKD. The CDR3 runs to 14 residues. The CDR3 nucleotides are TGTGCCATCAGTCCCCGGGACCGTCTCGGGTCCCAGCATTTT. It specifies CAISPRDRLGSQHF.

This clonotype occurred many times. The chain is built from TRBV24-1 and TRBJ2-5; unclear D gene. The CDR3 consists of 14 residues. Between the trimmed V and J ends, which lost 5 bases and 0 bases, there was a span of 9 bases. CDR1 and CDR2 from the germline V gene are KGHDR and SFDVKD. The CDR3 DNA reads as TGTGCCACCAGTGTGGGCGGCAACCAAGAGACCCAGTACTTC. Translating it yields CATSVGGNQETQYF.

The V call is TRBV4-1, the J call TRBJ2-2; possible D gene TRBD1, 5 bases. V lost 1 base, J lost 3 bases, and 9 bases lay in between. CDR1 is MGHRA, CDR2 YSYEKL, per germline. The length of the CDR3 is 15 residues. The CDR3 DNA is TGCGCCAGCAGCCAAGTTACAGGAGACACCGGGGAGCTGTTTTTT. It encodes CASSQVTGDTGELFF.

Many counts were recorded for this clonotype. The V and J genes are TRBV29-1 and TRBJ1-1; a possible D gene is TRBD1 (6 bases). This CDR3 region has 12 residues. V was cut by 6 bases and J by 5 bases, with 13 bases left in between. CDR1 is SQVTM, CDR2 ANQGSEA, per germline. Written as DNA, the CDR3 is TGCAGCGTCCTAGGGGGAGGTACTGAAGCTTTCTTT. Residues: CSVLGGGTEAFF.

This chain uses TRBV14 with TRBJ2-7; D unresolved. The V and J ends lost 5 bases and 0 bases respectively, with 11 bases between them. Looked up from germline, CDR1 is SGHDN and CDR2 is FVKESK. CDR3 length: 14 amino acids. The CDR3 bases are TGTGCCAGCAGCTACAGTACAGTCTCCTACGAGCAGTACTTC. The encoded protein is CASSYSTVSYEQYF.

This clonotype was recorded many times. This chain uses TRBV12-3 or TRBV12-4 with TRBJ1-4; TRBD1 matches at 9 bases. Trimming at V came to 5 bases and at J to 7 bases, leaving 8 bases not matched to a gene. The CDR3 is made up of 15 amino acids. The CDR3 sequence: CASSPGDRVVEKLFF. CDR3 nucleotide sequence: TGTGCCAGCAGTCCGGGGGACAGGGTTGTTGAAAAACTGTTTTTT.

The chain has TRBV4-1 and TRBJ1-2; possibly TRBD1 for D (5 bases). In germline, CDR1 is MGHRA, CDR2 YSYEKL. Trimming took 3 bases from V and 4 from J, leaving 15 bases between them. The CDR3 totals 15 residues. The CDR3 reads CASSQERDFTYGYTF. Here the CDR3 DNA reads TGCGCCAGCAGCCAGGAGAGGGACTTTACCTATGGCTACACCTTC.

This clonotype was seen at least ten times. The CDR3 sequence is CASSASGGHEKLFF. As DNA, the CDR3 is TGTGCCAGCAGTGCGTCGGGGGGACATGAAAAACTGTTTTTT. The rearrangement links TRBV5-8 to TRBJ1-4; the D gene is possibly TRBD1 (5 bases). Germline lookup yields CDR1 SGHTS and CDR2 YDEGEE. V was clipped by 5 bases and J by 6 bases, with 14 bases between them. CDR3 size: 14 residues.

This chain joins TRBV19 and TRBJ1-1; weak D call: TRBD1 (5 bases). Trimming left V 5 bases short and J 4 bases short, with 17 bases between. Per germline, CDR1 LNHDA and CDR2 SQIVND (reference sequence). This CDR3 is built from 15 residues. The CDR3, as DNA: TGTGCCAGTAGTTACCAGGGATGGGGCGTCACTGAAGCTTTCTTT. Its protein is CASSYQGWGVTEAFF.

This clonotype has ten or more counts. The V gene is TRBV13, the J gene TRBJ1-1, with unresolved D. This CDR3 is 12 amino acids long. Trimming took off 3 bases at V and 10 bases at J, with 12 bases between the two ends. Germline CDR1 PRHDT, CDR2 FYEKMQ (reference sequence). Here the CDR3 reads CASSFTSSAAFF. The CDR3, as DNA: TGTGCCAGCAGCTTTACCTCCAGTGCAGCTTTCTTT.

This clonotype was detected ten times or more. The V call is TRBV10-3, the J call TRBJ2-7; D is possibly TRBD2 (6 bases). Trimming cost V 2 bases and J 0 bases, with 11 bases left between them. CDR1 and CDR2 from the germline V gene are ENHRY and SYGVKD. The CDR3 has 15 amino acids. The CDR3 DNA is TGTGCCATCAGTGAGAATCCGACTAGCTCCTACGAGCAGTACTTC. Translation: CAISENPTSSYEQYF.

The chain carries TRBV12-3 or TRBV12-4 and TRBJ2-7; 7 nucleotides match TRBD1. V lost 3 bases, J lost 12 bases, and 29 bases stayed unmatched. The CDR3 contains 19 residues. The CDR3: CASSFLGRGNTERLRDLYF. The CDR3 DNA reads TGTGCCAGCAGTTTTTTAGGCAGGGGGAACACTGAGAGACTTAGGGATCTGTACTTC.

The V and J genes are TRBV7-2 and TRBJ2-2; tentatively, D is TRBD2 (5 bases). Deletions cut 1 base from V and 6 bases from J, with 15 bases between. The CDR3 spans 16 residues. The germline V gene has CDR1 SGHTA and CDR2 FQGNSA. The CDR3 is CASSLVLQVGAGELFF. The CDR3 DNA reads TGTGCCAGCAGCTTAGTGTTGCAGGTGGGAGCCGGGGAGCTGTTTTTT.